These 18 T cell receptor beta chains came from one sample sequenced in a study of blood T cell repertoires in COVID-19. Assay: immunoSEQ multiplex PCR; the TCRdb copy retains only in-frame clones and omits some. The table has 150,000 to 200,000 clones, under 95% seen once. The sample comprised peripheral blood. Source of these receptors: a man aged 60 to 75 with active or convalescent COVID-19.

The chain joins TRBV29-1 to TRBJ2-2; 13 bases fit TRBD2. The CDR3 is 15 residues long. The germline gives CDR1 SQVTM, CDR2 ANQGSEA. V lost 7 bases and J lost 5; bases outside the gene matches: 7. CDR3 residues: CSAFPGLAGTGELFF. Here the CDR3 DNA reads TGCAGCGCATTCCCGGGACTAGCGGGGACCGGGGAGCTGTTTTTT.

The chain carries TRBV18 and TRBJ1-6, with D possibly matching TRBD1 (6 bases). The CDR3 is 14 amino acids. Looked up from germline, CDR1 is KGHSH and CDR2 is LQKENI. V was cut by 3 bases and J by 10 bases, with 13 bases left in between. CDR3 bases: TGTGCCAGCTCACCCGGCGGGGGGCTGTCACCCCTCCACTTT. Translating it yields CASSPGGGLSPLHF. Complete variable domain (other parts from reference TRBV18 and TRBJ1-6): NAGVMQNPRHLVRRRGQEARLRCSPMKGHSHVYWYRQLPEEGLKFMVYLQKENIIDESGMPKERFSAEFPKEGPSILRIQQVVRGDSAAYFCASSPGGGLSPLHFGNGTRLTVT.

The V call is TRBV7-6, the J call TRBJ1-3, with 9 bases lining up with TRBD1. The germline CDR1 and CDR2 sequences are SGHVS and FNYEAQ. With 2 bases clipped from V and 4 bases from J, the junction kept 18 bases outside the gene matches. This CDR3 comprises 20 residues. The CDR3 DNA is TGTGCCAGCAGCTTACCCCCCAACTTGACCGGGACAGGGTCCGGAAACACCATATATTTT. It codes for CASSLPPNLTGTGSGNTIYF.

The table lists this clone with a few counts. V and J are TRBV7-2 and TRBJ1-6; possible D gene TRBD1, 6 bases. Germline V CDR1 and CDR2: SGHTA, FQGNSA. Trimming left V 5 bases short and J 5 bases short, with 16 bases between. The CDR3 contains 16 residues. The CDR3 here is CASSAPGQRNNSPLHF. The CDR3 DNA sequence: TGTGCCAGCAGCGCGCCCGGACAGAGAAATAATTCACCCCTCCACTTT.

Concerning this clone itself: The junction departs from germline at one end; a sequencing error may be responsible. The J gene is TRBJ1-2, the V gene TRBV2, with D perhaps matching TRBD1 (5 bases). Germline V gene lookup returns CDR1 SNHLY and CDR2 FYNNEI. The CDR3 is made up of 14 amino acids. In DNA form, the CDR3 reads TGTGCCAGCAGGGAAGACACGACAGTCTATGGCTACACCTTC. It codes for CASREDTTVYGYTF.

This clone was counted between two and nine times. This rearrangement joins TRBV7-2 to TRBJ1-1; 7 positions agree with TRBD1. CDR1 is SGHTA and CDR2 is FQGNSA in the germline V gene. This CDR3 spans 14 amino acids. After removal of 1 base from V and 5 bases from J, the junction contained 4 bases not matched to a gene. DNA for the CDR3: TGTGCCAGCAGCTTAGAGGGGGCCAGAACTGAAGCTTTCTTT. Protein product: CASSLEGARTEAFF.

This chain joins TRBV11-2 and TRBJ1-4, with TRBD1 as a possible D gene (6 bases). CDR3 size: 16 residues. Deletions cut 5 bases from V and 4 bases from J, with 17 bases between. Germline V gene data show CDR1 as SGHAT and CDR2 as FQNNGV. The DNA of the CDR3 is TGTGCCAGCAGCCTCGCCCGGGACACCAATAATGAAAAACTGTTTTTT. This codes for CASSLARDTNNEKLFF.

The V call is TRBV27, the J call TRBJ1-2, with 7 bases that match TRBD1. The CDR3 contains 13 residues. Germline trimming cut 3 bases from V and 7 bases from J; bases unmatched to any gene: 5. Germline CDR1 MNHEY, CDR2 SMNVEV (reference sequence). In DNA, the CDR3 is TGTGCCAGCAGTTTCGACAGGGCCTCTGGCTACACCTTC. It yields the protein CASSFDRASGYTF.

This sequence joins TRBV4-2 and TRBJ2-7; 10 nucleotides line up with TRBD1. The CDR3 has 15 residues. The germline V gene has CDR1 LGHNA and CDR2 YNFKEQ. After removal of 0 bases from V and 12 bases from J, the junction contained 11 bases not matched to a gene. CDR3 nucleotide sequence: TGTGCCAGCAGCCAAGATGTTGCGGGACAGGGGAGTATGTACTTC. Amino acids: CASSQDVAGQGSMYF.

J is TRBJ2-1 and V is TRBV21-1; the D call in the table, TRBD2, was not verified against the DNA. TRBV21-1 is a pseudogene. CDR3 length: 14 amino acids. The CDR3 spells CASSRKIGGYEQFF. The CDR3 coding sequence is TGTGCCAGCAGCAGGAAGATAGGAGGCTATGAGCAGTTCTTC.

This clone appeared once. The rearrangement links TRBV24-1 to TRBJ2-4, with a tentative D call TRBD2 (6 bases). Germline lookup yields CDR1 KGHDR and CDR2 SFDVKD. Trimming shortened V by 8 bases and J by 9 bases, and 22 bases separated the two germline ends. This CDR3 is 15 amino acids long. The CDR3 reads CATTKRRRALCIQYF. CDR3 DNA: TGTGCCACCACCAAAAGACGGAGGGCGTTGTGCATTCAGTACTTC.

CDR3 residues: CASSIGTSGVQETQYF. CDR3 coding DNA: TGTGCCAGTAGTATCGGGACTAGCGGGGTACAAGAGACCCAGTACTTC. The chain is built from TRBV19 and TRBJ2-5; 13 bases are shared with TRBD2. The CDR3 extends over 16 amino acids. With 3 bases clipped from V and 2 bases from J, the junction kept 3 bases outside the gene matches. Germline CDR1 and CDR2: LNHDA and SQIVND (reference sequence). The full variable domain, its missing parts supplied by reference TRBV19 and TRBJ2-5, is DGGITQSPKYLFRKEGQNVTLSCEQNLNHDAMYWYRQDPGQGLRLIYYSQIVNDFQKGDIAEGYSVSREKKESFPLTVTSAQKNPTAFYLCASSIGTSGVQETQYFGPGTRLLVL.

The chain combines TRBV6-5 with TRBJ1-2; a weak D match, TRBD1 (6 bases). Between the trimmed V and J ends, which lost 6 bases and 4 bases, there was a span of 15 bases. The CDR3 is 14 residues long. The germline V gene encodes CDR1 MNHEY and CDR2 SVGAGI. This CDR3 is CASSSRGGAYGYTF. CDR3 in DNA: TGTGCCAGCAGCTCCAGGGGAGGGGCCTATGGCTACACCTTC.

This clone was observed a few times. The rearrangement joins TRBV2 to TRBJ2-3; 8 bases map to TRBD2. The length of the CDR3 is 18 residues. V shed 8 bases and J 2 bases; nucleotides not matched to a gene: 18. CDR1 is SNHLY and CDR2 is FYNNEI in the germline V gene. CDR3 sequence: CASELPRGREGHTDTQYF. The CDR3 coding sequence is TGTGCCAGCGAACTACCCCGAGGCCGGGAGGGGCACACAGATACGCAGTATTTT. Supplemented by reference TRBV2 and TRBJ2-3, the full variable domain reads EPEVTQTPSHQVTQMGQEVILRCVPISNHLYFYWYRQILGQKVEFLVSFYNNEISEKSEIFDDQFSVERPDGSNFTLKIRSTKLEDSAMYFCASELPRGREGHTDTQYFGPGTRLTVL.

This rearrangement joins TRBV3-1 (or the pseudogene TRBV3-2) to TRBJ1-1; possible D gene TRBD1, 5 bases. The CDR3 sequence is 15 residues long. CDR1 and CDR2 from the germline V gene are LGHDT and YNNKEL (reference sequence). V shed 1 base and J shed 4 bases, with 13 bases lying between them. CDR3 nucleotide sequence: TGTGCCAGCAGCCAAGGGTGGGGGGGGAGCACTGAAGCTTTCTTT. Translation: CASSQGWGGSTEAFF.

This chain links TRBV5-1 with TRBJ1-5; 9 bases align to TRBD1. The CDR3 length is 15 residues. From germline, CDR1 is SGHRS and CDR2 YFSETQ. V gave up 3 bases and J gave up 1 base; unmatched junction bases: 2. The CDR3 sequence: CASSYGTGSNQPQHF. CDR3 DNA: TGCGCCAGCAGCTACGGGACAGGGAGCAATCAGCCCCAGCATTTT.

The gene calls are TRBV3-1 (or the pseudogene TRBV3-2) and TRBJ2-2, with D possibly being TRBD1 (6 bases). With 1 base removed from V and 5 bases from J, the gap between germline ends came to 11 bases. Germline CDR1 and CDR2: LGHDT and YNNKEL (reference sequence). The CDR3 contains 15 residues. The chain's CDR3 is CASSQGGQITGELFF. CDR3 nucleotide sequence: TGTGCCAGCAGCCAAGGGGGACAAATTACCGGGGAGCTGTTTTTT.

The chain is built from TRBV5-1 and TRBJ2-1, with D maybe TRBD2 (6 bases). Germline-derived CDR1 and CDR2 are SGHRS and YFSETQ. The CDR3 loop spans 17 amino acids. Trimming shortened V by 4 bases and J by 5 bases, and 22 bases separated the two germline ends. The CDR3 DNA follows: TGCGCCAGCAGCCGGACAATCCAGACTAGTTGGCACAATGAGCAGTTCTTC. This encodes CASSRTIQTSWHNEQFF.